This T cell receptor beta chain was identified in a study of cytomegalovirus exposure and HLA in healthy donors. PCR was performed using 60 Vbeta and 13 Jbeta primers. Generated by immunoSEQ multiplex PCR, the TCRdb table keeps only in-frame clones and is missing some. This table holds about 180,000 clones, around 80% found once. The CDR3 is 16 residues long. The V gene end was trimmed by 6 bases and the J gene end by 1 base; junction bases not matched to a gene: 3. CDR1 is KGHSH and CDR2 is LQKENI in the germline V gene. General study results and limits: Rarity held for most TCR sequences, but there were some public TCRs that occurred in many donors.

Worth noting for this clone: Its antigen remains unidentified.

Sequencing was performed on PBMCs. This receptor was identified in a young woman in good health and CMV-seropositive. The chain has TRBV18 and TRBJ2-2; the match to TRBD2 covers 12 bases. CDR3 DNA sequence: TGTGCCAGCTCCCGACTAGCGGGGGAGAACACCGGGGAGCTGTTTTTT. Translating it yields CASSRLAGENTGELFF.